The 32 T cell receptor beta chains in this list originate from one sample, sequenced in a study of graft-versus-host responses after intestinal transplantation. For these TCRs, the target antigens are not known. The method was immunoSEQ multiplex PCR; TCRdb's version includes in-frame clones alone and lacks a portion of them. The sample lists 35,000 to 45,000 clones, around 94% occurring once. This specimen consisted of unstimulated CD4+ T cells sorted from spleen or lymph node cells, obtained before transplant. The receptors derive from a human donor who was the organ donor for an intestinal transplant.

The J gene is TRBJ2-3, the V gene TRBV5-1; 16 positions agree with TRBD2. With 4 bases clipped from V and 0 bases from J, the junction kept 2 bases outside the gene matches. Germline V lookup: CDR1 SGHRS, CDR2 YFSETQ. This CDR3 contains 17 residues. The CDR3 region has the DNA TGCGCCAGCAGCCCGGGACTAGCGGGGGGGAGCACAGATACGCAGTATTTT. Residues: CASSPGLAGGSTDTQYF.

This chain links TRBV19 with TRBJ1-5; 9 bases agree with TRBD1. The V segment lost 3 bases and the J segment 5 bases; nucleotides outside the gene matches: 5. From germline, CDR1 is LNHDA and CDR2 SQIVND (reference sequence). CDR3 length equals 15 residues. CDR3 sequence reads: CASSIQTGGYQPQHF. Here the CDR3 DNA reads TGTGCCAGTAGTATTCAGACAGGGGGGTATCAGCCCCAGCATTTT.

The chain carries TRBV11-3 and TRBJ2-3; D gene uncertain. The V end was cut by 3 bases, the J end by 0 bases, with 10 bases between. CDR1 is SGHNT, CDR2 YENEEA, per germline. The CDR3 totals 15 residues. The CDR3 protein is CASSFYGTSTDTQYF. CDR3 DNA: TGTGCCAGCAGCTTCTACGGCACTAGCACAGATACGCAGTATTTT.

This clone has just one count. The rearrangement joins TRBV5-8 to TRBJ2-7; tentative D call: TRBD1 (5 bases). Germline assignment: CDR1 SGHTS and CDR2 YDEGEE. The CDR3 runs to 14 residues. Trimming left V 1 base short and J 1 base short, with 9 bases between. CDR3: CASSLTGLSYEQYF. The CDR3 coding sequence is TGTGCCAGCAGCTTGACAGGATTATCCTACGAGCAGTACTTC.

The chain recombines TRBV7-2 with TRBJ2-1; TRBD2 agrees at 12 bases. This CDR3 comprises 15 residues. V was pared by 5 bases and J by 6 bases, with 5 bases of the junction left unmatched. CDR1 is SGHTA and CDR2 is FQGNSA in the germline V gene. CDR3 region: CASSRTSGASNEQFF. CDR3 coding DNA: TGTGCCAGCAGCAGGACTAGCGGGGCGTCCAATGAGCAGTTCTTC.

V usage is TRBV19 and J usage is TRBJ1-2; D call uncertain. The ends were cut back, 6 bases at V and 0 bases at J, with 8 bases in the middle. In germline, CDR1 is LNHDA, CDR2 SQIVND (reference sequence). This CDR3 comprises 13 residues. The CDR3 loop is CASSRQSNYGYTF. In DNA, the CDR3 is TGTGCCAGTAGCCGACAATCTAACTATGGCTACACCTTC.

This clone was seen once. The chain uses TRBV25-1 and TRBJ1-1; 9 bases fit TRBD1. The germline V gene has CDR1 MGHDK and CDR2 SYGVNS. This CDR3 region has 15 residues. Trimming at V came to 6 bases and at J to 5 bases, leaving 10 bases not matched to a gene. CDR3 bases: TGTGCCAGCAGAGAGTCGACAGGGGGTAAAACTGAAGCTTTCTTT. Translated, it gives CASRESTGGKTEAFF. Full variable domain (outside the CDR3, taken from reference TRBV25-1 and TRBJ1-1): EADIYQTPRYLVIGTGKKITLECSQTMGHDKMYWYQQDPGMELHLIHYSYGVNSTEKGDLSSESTVSRIRTEHFPLTLESARPSHTSQYLCASRESTGGKTEAFFGQGTRLTVV.

The rearrangement uses TRBV6-1 and TRBJ2-7; tentatively, D is TRBD1 or TRBD2 (5 bases each). This CDR3 comprises 14 residues. Germline CDR1 is MNHNS and CDR2 is SASEGT. The V end was cut by 7 bases, the J end by 7 bases, with 20 bases between. The CDR3 DNA reads TGTGCCAGCACTGGCCCCGGGCACTGGGGGGAGCAGTACTTC. Its translation is CASTGPGHWGEQYF.

Worth noting for this clone: No conserved phenylalanine or tryptophan is present at the end of the CDR3, so a read error is the likely explanation. CDR3 residues: CASSLIAKSTDTQYL. In DNA form, the CDR3 reads TGTGCCAGCAGCTTAATCGCCAAAAGCACAGATACGCAGTATCTT. The V and J genes are TRBV7-2 and TRBJ2-3; D gene uncertain. Trimming took 2 bases from V and 0 from J, leaving 9 bases between them. This CDR3 contains 15 residues. Germline CDR1 reads SGHTA; CDR2 reads FQGNSA.

V and J are TRBV27 and TRBJ1-4; the match to TRBD1 covers 7 bases. The CDR3 is 14 amino acids. V dropped 6 bases and J dropped 4; count of bases not matched to a gene: 5. From germline, CDR1 is MNHEY and CDR2 SMNVEV (reference sequence). The CDR3 reads CASRPGGVNEKLFF. Written as DNA, the CDR3 is TGTGCCAGCAGGCCAGGGGGGGTTAATGAAAAACTGTTTTTT.

The V and J genes are TRBV29-1 and TRBJ1-1; tentative D call: TRBD1 (6 bases). In germline, CDR1 is SQVTM, CDR2 ANQGSEA. V lost 4 bases to trimming and J lost 4 bases, with 19 bases between them. This CDR3 contains 15 residues. The CDR3 DNA reads TGCAGCGTTGGGGCGGGGGGACAACTATTCACTGAAGCTTTCTTT. The encoded protein is CSVGAGGQLFTEAFF.

The rearrangement links TRBV6-6 to TRBJ2-7; D is uncertain. Germline CDR1 reads MNHNY; CDR2 reads SVGAGI (reference sequence). V was clipped by 5 bases and J by 0 bases, with 11 bases between them. The CDR3 sequence is 14 residues long. The CDR3: CASSTTGLSYEQYF. The CDR3 nucleotides read TGTGCCAGCAGTACCACGGGCCTCTCCTACGAGCAGTACTTC.

The rearrangement joins TRBV4-3 to TRBJ2-1, with TRBD2 identical over 9 bases. Germline-derived CDR1 and CDR2 are LGHNA and YSLEER. With 0 bases clipped from V and 4 bases from J, the junction kept 1 base outside the gene matches. The CDR3 contains 15 residues. As DNA, the CDR3 is TGCGCCAGCAGCCAAGAGACTAGCGGTTACAATGAGCAGTTCTTC. Its translation is CASSQETSGYNEQFF.

J is TRBJ1-6 and V is TRBV9, with no clear D. Trimming shortened V by 0 bases and J by 0 bases, and 4 bases separated the two germline ends. CDR1 is SGDLS and CDR2 is YYNGEE in the germline V gene. CDR3 length equals 15 residues. The CDR3 protein is CASSVGTSYNSPLHF. DNA for the CDR3: TGTGCCAGCAGCGTAGGGACCTCCTATAATTCACCCCTCCACTTT.

The chain is built from TRBV7-6 and TRBJ2-2; 9 nucleotides align to TRBD2. V lost 0 bases and J lost 6; bases outside the gene matches: 5. The CDR3 spans 16 residues. Germline V CDR1 and CDR2: SGHVS, FNYEAQ. The CDR3 spells CASSLAGGGAAGELFF. For the CDR3, the DNA is TGTGCCAGCAGCTTAGCGGGCGGGGGGGCCGCCGGGGAGCTGTTTTTT.

The J gene is TRBJ1-1, the V gene TRBV18; D gene uncertain. CDR1 is KGHSH, CDR2 LQKENI, per germline. The CDR3 sequence is 13 residues long. Trimming shortened V by 1 base and J by 4 bases, and 7 bases separated the two germline ends. The CDR3 spells CASSPRGSTEAFF. For the CDR3, the DNA is TGTGCCAGCTCACCACGAGGGAGCACTGAAGCTTTCTTT.

The chain links TRBV6-5 to TRBJ1-6, with D perhaps matching TRBD1 (6 bases). Germline-derived CDR1 and CDR2 are MNHEY and SVGAGI. There are 16 residues in the CDR3. Trimming shortened V by 4 bases and J by 3 bases, and 13 bases separated the two germline ends. CDR3 nucleotides: TGTGCCAGCAGTTCCTGGGACACGTACTATAATTCACCCCTCCACTTT. It is translated as CASSSWDTYYNSPLHF.

The chain uses TRBV9 and TRBJ2-7, with 9 bases aligning to TRBD2. The CDR3 runs to 16 residues. V was clipped by 4 bases and J by 2 bases; unmatched bases: 10. Looked up from germline, CDR1 is SGDLS and CDR2 is YYNGEE. This CDR3 reads CASSPRSSGEPYEQYF. CDR3 DNA: TGTGCCAGCAGCCCCCGGTCTAGCGGGGAACCCTACGAGCAGTACTTC.

The V gene is TRBV29-1, the J gene TRBJ2-1; 8 bases map to TRBD1. CDR3 length: 13 residues. Germline CDR1 is SQVTM and CDR2 is ANQGSEA. The V segment lost 6 bases and the J segment 2 bases; nucleotides outside the gene matches: 3. For the CDR3, the DNA is TGCAGCGTGTGGACAGGGCCCTACAATGAGCAGTTCTTC. Translated, it gives CSVWTGPYNEQFF.

V usage is TRBV7-2 and J usage is TRBJ1-3; 7 bases are shared with TRBD1. Germline trimming cut 5 bases from V and 5 bases from J; bases unmatched to any gene: 9. The CDR3 covers 15 residues. Germline V gives CDR1 SGHTA, CDR2 FQGNSA. CDR3 bases: TGTGCCAGCAGCGCCTACCGGGACAGACGAAACACCATATATTTT. It is translated as CASSAYRDRRNTIYF.

The chain couples TRBV4-2 to TRBJ2-1; 9 positions match TRBD1. Germline V CDR1 and CDR2: LGHNA, YNFKEQ. The CDR3 loop spans 16 amino acids. V lost 4 bases and J lost 8; bases outside the gene matches: 12. CDR3 in amino acids: CASSPATGGGSHEQFF. CDR3 bases: TGTGCCAGCAGCCCCGCCACAGGGGGCGGCTCCCATGAGCAGTTCTTC.

The chain combines TRBV10-3 with TRBJ2-3; D is possibly TRBD2 (7 bases). The germline CDR1 and CDR2 sequences are ENHRY and SYGVKD. Deletions cut 5 bases from V and 2 bases from J, with 14 bases between. The CDR3 loop spans 15 amino acids. The CDR3 sequence is CAISSGGPPTDTQYF. In DNA form, the CDR3 reads TGTGCCATCAGTTCCGGGGGGCCCCCCACAGATACGCAGTATTTT.

V is TRBV6-5 and J is TRBJ1-6, with a possible D match to TRBD1 (6 bases). The CDR3 is made up of 16 amino acids. V was trimmed by 2 bases and J by 1 base, leaving 9 bases between them. Germline CDR1 reads MNHEY; CDR2 reads SVGAGI. CDR3 loop: CASSYRGGSYNSPLHF. CDR3 in DNA: TGTGCCAGCAGTTACAGGGGGGGTTCCTATAATTCACCCCTCCACTTT.

A few counts support this clone. J is TRBJ1-2 and V is TRBV10-3, with TRBD1 as a possible D gene (6 bases). CDR3 length: 13 amino acids. CDR1 is ENHRY, CDR2 SYGVKD, per germline. The V end lost 2 bases, the J end lost 5 bases, and 9 bases lay between the germline ends. CDR3 loop: CAISEQDRYGYTF. DNA for the CDR3: TGTGCCATCAGTGAGCAGGACAGATATGGCTACACCTTC.

The chain combines TRBV7-2 with TRBJ2-3; TRBD2 is a possible D gene (6 bases). CDR3 size: 15 residues. The germline gives CDR1 SGHTA, CDR2 FQGNSA. Trimming took 5 bases from V and 2 from J, leaving 14 bases between them. CDR3 amino acids: CASSPGLPYTDTQYF. Written as DNA, the CDR3 is TGTGCCAGCAGCCCGGGACTCCCTTACACAGATACGCAGTATTTT.

This clone was found once. This rearrangement joins TRBV16 to TRBJ1-2, with D uncertain. V lost 2 bases and J 4 bases, leaving 14 bases between the germline ends. The germline gives CDR1 KGHSY, CDR2 FQNENV. This CDR3 contains 15 residues. CDR3 sequence reads: CASSQRVSVRYGYTF. The CDR3 DNA reads TGTGCCAGCAGCCAACGGGTTTCGGTTCGCTATGGCTACACCTTC.

The chain is built from TRBV5-4 and TRBJ2-3; D could derive from TRBD1 or TRBD2 (6 bases each). V dropped 0 bases and J dropped 4 bases, with 18 bases sitting between them. Germline V gene lookup returns CDR1 SGHNT and CDR2 YYREEE (reference sequence). The CDR3 has 17 amino acids. The CDR3, as DNA: TGTGCCAGCAGCTTGGAGGGGGGTCACAGATACGCAGATACGCAGTATTTT. Amino acids: CASSLEGGHRYADTQYF.

This clone has just one count. J is TRBJ2-5 and V is TRBV18; 8 positions match TRBD2. CDR1 KGHSH and CDR2 LQKENI come from the germline V gene. The junction had 9 bases not matched to a gene; V was cut back by 0 bases and J by 6 bases. The CDR3 is 16 residues long. This chain's CDR3 is CASSPPGLGFGKTQYF. CDR3 nucleotide sequence: TGTGCCAGCTCACCACCGGGACTAGGGTTCGGTAAGACCCAGTACTTC.

The gene calls are TRBV5-4 and TRBJ1-2, with 8 bases that match TRBD1. CDR1 and CDR2 (germline): SGHNT, YYREEE (reference sequence). The CDR3 extends over 13 amino acids. V trimming: 4 bases; J trimming: 11 bases; junction bases outside the gene matches: 10. The CDR3 loop reads CASSLTGTGGYTF. CDR3 DNA sequence: TGTGCCAGCAGCCTGACCGGGACAGGCGGTTACACCTTC.

The chain combines TRBV28 with TRBJ1-4, with 9 bases that match TRBD1. Losses at the gene ends were 6 bases for V and 8 bases for J; bases not matched to a gene: 10. Germline V gives CDR1 MDHEN, CDR2 SYDVKM. This CDR3 is 15 amino acids long. The CDR3 region has the DNA TGTGCCAGCAGCCCGGGGGACAGGGTAGTAGAAAAACTGTTTTTT. It codes for CASSPGDRVVEKLFF.

The rearrangement uses TRBV5-1 and TRBJ2-1; 9 nucleotides agree with TRBD2. Trimming cost V 0 bases and J 4 bases; bases outside gene matches: 8. This CDR3 is 17 amino acids long. The V gene's germline CDR1 is SGHRS and CDR2 YFSETQ. The CDR3 sequence: CASSLASSSGGYNEQFF. The CDR3 coding sequence is TGCGCCAGCAGCTTGGCATCCTCCAGCGGGGGGTACAATGAGCAGTTCTTC.

The rearrangement joins TRBV27 to TRBJ2-2; D remains unclear. This CDR3 is built from 14 residues. V shed 10 bases and J shed 0 bases, with 12 bases lying between them. CDR1 and CDR2 from the germline V gene are MNHEY and SMNVEV (reference sequence). The CDR3 region is CATGAAANTGELFF. The CDR3 DNA is TGTGCCACCGGCGCGGCAGCGAACACCGGGGAGCTGTTTTTT.